One and the same sample provided the 19 T cell receptor beta chains below, sequenced in a study of T cells after yellow fever vaccination (dated by TCRdb to the late 2010s). Libraries were made using 5' RACE. Sequencing was performed on an Illumina HiSeq 2500. Clones were called with MiXCR by TCRdb after fastp trimmed the public reads at Q25, and only in-frame beta chains were retained. One record per CDR3 amino acid sequence lists the most common genes and DNA. The sample has more than 110,000 distinct CDR3 sequences on record, 6.6% of them singletons. Under 0.8% of the sample is in the top ten clones. The treatment or condition label corresponds to: live attenuated yellow fever vaccine strain. The sample in question was CD4+ T cells sorted from PBMCs, obtained 10 days after the yellow fever booster vaccination. The receptor source for this set is a man aged 25-40 years who received the YFV17D yellow fever vaccine.

This clonotype was recorded many times. CDR3 nucleotide sequence: TGCGCCAGCAGCTTGGGTGGAGTTATCAGTGAAAAACTGTTTTTT. This sequence encodes CASSLGGVISEKLFF. The rearrangement links TRBV5-1 to TRBJ1-4; no clear D gene. The length of the CDR3 is 15 residues. V lost 0 bases and J lost 7, with 13 bases in between. Germline V gene lookup returns CDR1 SGHRS and CDR2 YFSETQ.

This clonotype was picked up many times. The chain is built from TRBV7-2 and TRBJ1-2; the match to TRBD1 covers 8 bases. The ends lost 6 bases at V and 8 bases at J; junction bases unmatched: 8. The CDR3 has 13 amino acids. Looked up from germline, CDR1 is SGHTA and CDR2 is FQGNSA. The CDR3 sequence is CASRFTGGEGYTF. The CDR3 DNA reads as TGTGCCAGCAGATTTACAGGGGGTGAAGGCTACACCTTC.

This clonotype came up a few times. The chain recombines TRBV6-2 or TRBV6-3 with TRBJ2-1; the D gene is possibly TRBD2 (7 bases). V shed 6 bases and J shed 0 bases, with 15 bases lying between them. This CDR3 spans 16 amino acids. The germline V gene encodes CDR1 MNHEY and CDR2 SVGEGT. The CDR3 reads CASSRAGASSYNEQFF. For the CDR3, the DNA is TGTGCCAGCAGCCGGGCGGGGGCGAGCTCCTACAATGAGCAGTTCTTC.

This clonotype was seen ten or more times. This rearrangement joins TRBV7-2 to TRBJ1-1; no firm D call. Germline V CDR1 and CDR2: SGHTA, FQGNSA. The V end was cut by 3 bases, the J end by 4 bases, with 12 bases between. The CDR3 has 14 amino acids. The CDR3 loop reads CASSLSGEITEAFF. The CDR3 DNA sequence: TGTGCCAGCAGCTTGTCGGGAGAGATCACTGAAGCTTTCTTT.

This clonotype was counted at least ten times. The J gene is TRBJ2-7, the V gene TRBV29-1; D tentatively fits TRBD1 or TRBD2 (5 bases each). This CDR3 is built from 13 residues. Germline lookup yields CDR1 SQVTM and CDR2 ANQGSEA. Trimming took off 6 bases at V and 2 bases at J, with 14 bases between the two ends. Here the CDR3 DNA reads TGCAGCGTAGAGGGTTTGGGGGCCTACGAGCAGTACTTC. Residues: CSVEGLGAYEQYF.

The V gene is TRBV7-9, the J gene TRBJ2-5; D unclear. The CDR3 consists of 14 residues. V was trimmed by 1 base and J by 4 bases, leaving 10 bases between them. Germline assignment: CDR1 SEHNR and CDR2 FQNEAQ (reference sequence). CDR3 sequence: CASSLGPGLETQYF. CDR3 nucleotide sequence: TGTGCCAGCAGCTTAGGCCCAGGATTAGAGACCCAGTACTTC. The whole variable domain, remainder taken from reference TRBV7-9 and TRBJ2-5, is DTGVSQNPRHKITKRGQNVTFRCDPISEHNRLYWYRQTLGQGPEFLTYFQNEAQLEKSRLLSDRFSAERPKGSFSTLEIQRTEQGDSAMYLCASSLGPGLETQYFGPGTRLLVL.

As regards this clonotype: A read error may explain this, as a much larger clone is one base away. The chain has TRBV6-2 or TRBV6-3 and TRBJ2-2; the D call may be TRBD1 or TRBD2 (5 bases each). Per the germline V gene, CDR1 is MNHEY and CDR2 is SVGEGT. CDR3 size: 13 residues. The DNA for the CDR3 is TGTGCCAGTCGAATCTTAGGGACCGGGGACCTGTTTTTT. The encoded protein is CASRILGTGDLFF.

This clonotype came up many times. CDR3: CASSFVNPAGVSSTGELFF. CDR3 nucleotide sequence: TGCGCCAGCAGCTTCGTGAATCCAGCGGGAGTGTCGAGTACCGGGGAGCTGTTTTTT. The V call is TRBV5-1, the J call TRBJ2-2; TRBD2 aligns across 8 bases. Germline V gives CDR1 SGHRS, CDR2 YFSETQ. This CDR3 comprises 19 residues. The J segment lost 5 bases and the V segment lost 2 bases, leaving 17 bases of the junction unmatched.

This clonotype was observed at least ten times. The V and J genes are TRBV6-2 or TRBV6-3 and TRBJ2-7; D is possibly TRBD1 or TRBD2 (5 bases each). In germline, CDR1 is MNHEY, CDR2 SVGEGT. Trimming took off 7 bases at V and 1 base at J, with 17 bases between the two ends. This CDR3 has 15 residues. As DNA, the CDR3 is TGTGCCAGCATTATACTCCCGGGGCTTTCCTACGAGCAGTACTTC. This codes for CASIILPGLSYEQYF.

This clonotype was observed many times. The chain couples TRBV20-1 to TRBJ2-4, with 14 bases that match TRBD2. The CDR3 is made up of 18 amino acids. Germline CDR1 DFQATT, CDR2 SNEGSKA (reference sequence). V lost 3 bases to trimming and J lost 0 bases; unmatched junction nucleotides: 7. Here the CDR3 reads CSASDGLAGGLAKNIQYF. The CDR3 DNA follows: TGCAGTGCTAGTGATGGACTAGCGGGAGGCCTAGCCAAAAACATTCAGTACTTC.

This clonotype was seen only a few times. The gene calls are TRBV30 and TRBJ2-1, with 8 bases matching TRBD2. The germline V gene encodes CDR1 GTSNPN and CDR2 SVGIG (reference sequence). Germline trimming cut 2 bases from V and 4 bases from J; bases unmatched to any gene: 7. This CDR3 has 15 amino acids. The CDR3 here is CAWSRDSGIYNEQFF. CDR3 bases: TGTGCCTGGAGTCGGGATAGCGGGATATACAATGAGCAGTTCTTC.

This clonotype was seen many times. The genes are TRBV7-2 and TRBJ2-3; D uncertain. Germline loops: CDR1 SGHTA, CDR2 FQGNSA. Trimming pared 5 bases from V and 6 bases from J, leaving 18 bases between. The length of the CDR3 is 15 residues. The CDR3 sequence: CASSLAGLGRDTQYF. The CDR3, as DNA: TGTGCCAGCAGCCTTGCAGGCCTAGGACGGGATACGCAGTATTTT.

This clonotype was detected many times. V gene TRBV5-1 combines with J gene TRBJ2-7; 11 bases line up with TRBD1. CDR1 is SGHRS, CDR2 YFSETQ, per germline. The ends lost 2 bases at V and 6 bases at J; junction bases unmatched: 4. This CDR3 is 14 amino acids long. CDR3 sequence: CASSLRTGGGEQYF. The DNA of the CDR3 is TGCGCCAGCAGCTTACGGACAGGGGGCGGCGAGCAGTACTTC.

This clonotype appeared many times. This rearrangement joins TRBV30 to TRBJ1-1, with D tentatively TRBD1 (6 bases). This CDR3 has 13 residues. The V gene's germline CDR1 is GTSNPN and CDR2 SVGIG (reference sequence). Trimming shortened V by 3 bases and J by 0 bases, and 8 bases separated the two germline ends. In DNA, the CDR3 is TGTGCCTGGAGAAGGACAGTGAACACTGAAGCTTTCTTT. Encoded protein: CAWRRTVNTEAFF. Full variable domain (rest looked up from reference TRBV30 and TRBJ1-1): SQTIHQWPATLVQPVGSPLSLECTVEGTSNPNLYWYRQAAGRGLQLLFYSVGIGQISSEVPQNLSASRPQDRQFILSSKKLLLSDSGFYLCAWRRTVNTEAFFGQGTRLTVV.

The sample holds many counts of this clonotype. This chain connects TRBV7-8 to TRBJ2-1, with TRBD2 matching over 10 bases. V trimming: 1 base; J trimming: 4 bases; junction bases outside the gene matches: 1. Germline V lookup: CDR1 SGHVS, CDR2 FQNEAQ. The CDR3 covers 15 residues. The CDR3 reads CASSLGGLAYNEQFF. The CDR3 nucleotides are TGTGCCAGCAGCTTAGGGGGACTAGCGTACAATGAGCAGTTCTTC.

There are many counts of this clonotype. J is TRBJ2-1 and V is TRBV6-6; the D gene is possibly TRBD1 (6 bases). This CDR3 has 12 amino acids. Trimming shortened V by 6 bases and J by 7 bases, and 10 bases separated the two germline ends. The germline CDR1 and CDR2 sequences are MNHNY and SVGAGI (reference sequence). The CDR3 is CASSDRGNEQFF. CDR3 sequence (DNA): TGTGCCAGCAGCGATAGGGGGAATGAGCAGTTCTTC.

This clonotype has a count of ten or more. The genes are TRBV7-2 and TRBJ1-3; perhaps TRBD1 as D (6 bases). The germline V gene has CDR1 SGHTA and CDR2 FQGNSA. There are 16 residues in the CDR3. Trimming took 0 bases from V and 2 from J, leaving 11 bases between them. This CDR3 is CASSLATGKAGNTIYF. CDR3 bases: TGTGCCAGCAGCTTAGCCACAGGGAAGGCTGGAAACACCATATATTTT.

This clonotype was detected ten times or more. Here the CDR3 DNA reads TGTGCCAGCACCCGGCGCCTTAGCGGGGGGACCACCACAGATACGCAGTATTTT. Translating it yields CASTRRLSGGTTTDTQYF. The V call is TRBV11-2, the J call TRBJ2-3; 10 positions match TRBD2. In germline, CDR1 is SGHAT, CDR2 FQNNGV. The V and J ends lost 7 bases and 2 bases, in that order; junction bases with no gene match: 15. The CDR3 has 18 amino acids. Full variable domain (outside the CDR3, taken from reference TRBV11-2 and TRBJ2-3): EAGVAQSPRYKIIEKRQSVAFWCNPISGHATLYWYQQILGQGPKLLIQFQNNGVVDDSQLPKDRFSAERLKGVDSTLKIQPAKLEDSAVYLCASTRRLSGGTTTDTQYFGPGTRLTVL.

This clonotype appeared many times. The V and J genes are TRBV28 and TRBJ2-7, with D possibly matching TRBD1 (6 bases). The CDR3 spans 17 residues. Germline CDR1 is MDHEN and CDR2 is SYDVKM. Trimming shortened V by 1 base and J by 1 base, and 17 bases separated the two germline ends. The CDR3 region is CASSLFEATGTSYEQYF. The CDR3 DNA follows: TGTGCCAGCAGTTTATTCGAAGCGACAGGTACATCCTACGAGCAGTACTTC.